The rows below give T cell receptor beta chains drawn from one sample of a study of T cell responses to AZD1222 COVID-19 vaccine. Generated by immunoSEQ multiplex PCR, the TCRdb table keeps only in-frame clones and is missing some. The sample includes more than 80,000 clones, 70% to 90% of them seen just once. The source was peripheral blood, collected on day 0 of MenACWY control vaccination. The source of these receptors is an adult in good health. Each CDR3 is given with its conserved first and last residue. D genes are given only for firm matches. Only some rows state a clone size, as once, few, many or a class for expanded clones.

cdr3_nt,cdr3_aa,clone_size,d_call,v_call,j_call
TGTGCCAGCAGCCCAAGGACTAGCGGGGGACAATCAGTGGATACGCAGTATTTT,CASSPRTSGGQSVDTQYF,NA,TRBD2,TRBV13,TRBJ2-3
TGTGCCAGCAACATCGGGCGTTATAGCAATCAGCCCCAACATTTT,CASNIGRYSNQPQHF,NA,NA,TRBV6-5,TRBJ1-5
TGTGCCACCAGCCCGGGCCCAGGGGAAGGCTACACCTTC,CATSPGPGEGYTF,NA,NA,TRBV15,TRBJ1-2
TGTGCCAGCAGTCGGGTCGGGACAGGTAGGACCTACGAGCAGTACTTC,CASSRVGTGRTYEQYF,NA,TRBD1,TRBV5-8,TRBJ2-7
TGTGCCAGCAGCTCTTCGACGGGATCAGATACGCAGTATTTT,CASSSSTGSDTQYF,NA,NA,TRBV7-9,TRBJ2-3
TGTGCCAGCAGCATACGACAGCCCTACGAGCAGTACTTC,CASSIRQPYEQYF,NA,NA,TRBV5-5,TRBJ2-7
TGTGCCAGCAGGCGCGATAGCGGCAGCTCCTACGAGCAGTACTTC,CASRRDSGSSYEQYF,NA,NA,TRBV2,TRBJ2-7
TGTGCCAGCAGGAAGGGAAATTCGAACACTGAAGCTTTCTTT,CASRKGNSNTEAFF,NA,NA,TRBV2,TRBJ1-1
TGTGCCAGCAGACTACAGGGGAGTGGAAACACCATATATTTT,CASRLQGSGNTIYF,NA,TRBD1,TRBV7-9,TRBJ1-3
TGTGCCAGCAGCCCAGAGGGCAGGGAAGGCTACACCTTC,CASSPEGREGYTF,once,NA,TRBV7-2,TRBJ1-2
TGTGCCAGCAGCGTAGGTAACCAAGAGACCCAGTACTTC,CASSVGNQETQYF,NA,NA,TRBV9,TRBJ2-5
TGTGCCAGCAGCACTAGGTTCTCTGGGGCCAACGTCCTGACTTTC,CASSTRFSGANVLTF,NA,NA,TRBV7-2,TRBJ2-6
TGTGCCAGCAGCTTAGGGGTAAGGTCACCCCTCCACTTT,CASSLGVRSPLHF,NA,NA,TRBV7-2,TRBJ1-6
TGCGCCAGCAGCCACCGATTAGACAGGGGTGGCGGGGAGCTGTTTTTT,CASSHRLDRGGGELFF,NA,TRBD1,TRBV4-3,TRBJ2-2
TGTGCCACCCGACAGGGGGTAGTAGGTAATTCACCCCTCCACTTT,CATRQGVVGNSPLHF,NA,TRBD1,TRBV27,TRBJ1-6
TGCGCCAGCAGCCCCGGGGGAGGGGGAGGACAGCCCCAGCATTTT,CASSPGGGGGQPQHF,NA,NA,TRBV5-1,TRBJ1-5
TGCGCCAGCAGCTTGGTCGCAGGGGGAGGCAATGAGCAGTTCTTC,CASSLVAGGGNEQFF,NA,NA,TRBV5-1,TRBJ2-1
TGTGCCAGCAGCCTTCCCTACAGGGAAAACACCGGGGAGCTGTTTTTT,CASSLPYRENTGELFF,NA,NA,TRBV7-2,TRBJ2-2
TGTGCCAGCAGTGAATCTTGGCCAGGTTACAATGAGCAGTTCTTC,CASSESWPGYNEQFF,NA,NA,TRBV6-1,TRBJ2-1
TGTGCCAGCAGCGGTCTCAGGGGGGCGAACACCGGGGAGCTGTTTTTT,CASSGLRGANTGELFF,NA,NA,TRBV7-2,TRBJ2-2
TGTGCCAGCAGTTTAGCGGGTTCTAACTATGGCTACACCTTC,CASSLAGSNYGYTF,NA,NA,TRBV27,TRBJ1-2
TGTGCCAGTGGTACCCCGGGGAGCACCGGGGAGCTGTTTTTT,CASGTPGSTGELFF,NA,NA,TRBV19,TRBJ2-2
TGTGCCAGCAGCTTAGCGCCAGTTAATGGCTACACCTTC,CASSLAPVNGYTF,NA,NA,TRBV7-9,TRBJ1-2
TGTGCCAGCAGTGAAAGGGAGCCTCAGGGGGCTACTTCCTACGAGCAGTACTTC,CASSEREPQGATSYEQYF,NA,TRBD1,TRBV6-1,TRBJ2-7
TGTGCCAGCAGTGATGGGGTTCTTAATGAAAAACTGTTTTTT,CASSDGVLNEKLFF,NA,NA,TRBV25-1,TRBJ1-4
TGTGCCAGCAGCTCACAGGGGTTGGGGACAGATACGCAGTATTTT,CASSSQGLGTDTQYF,NA,TRBD1,TRBV6-5,TRBJ2-3
TGCGCCAGCAGCCAAGGAGGCTCACCCCTCCACTTT,CASSQGGSPLHF,NA,NA,TRBV5-1,TRBJ1-6
TGTGCCAGCAGTATACAGGGGGCAGGTGGCACTGAAGCTTTCTTT,CASSIQGAGGTEAFF,NA,TRBD1,TRBV6-5,TRBJ1-1
TGTGCCAGCAGCAACGGACAAGACTATGGCTACACCTTC,CASSNGQDYGYTF,NA,NA,TRBV2,TRBJ1-2
TGTGCCAGCAGCCCCCCCGGACGGACTACCTACAATGAGCAGTTCTTC,CASSPPGRTTYNEQFF,NA,NA,TRBV7-2,TRBJ2-1
TGTGCCAGCAGCATAAGTAGCAATCAGCCCCAGCATTTT,CASSISSNQPQHF,NA,NA,TRBV12-3/TRBV12-4,TRBJ1-5
TGTGCCAGCAGTGACTCGGGACAGGGGTATTCACCCCTCCACTTT,CASSDSGQGYSPLHF,NA,TRBD1,TRBV6-4,TRBJ1-6
TGTGCCAGCAGTTTGGAGCAGATTAATCAGCCCCAGCATTTT,CASSLEQINQPQHF,few,NA,TRBV28,TRBJ1-5
TGTGCCAGCAGCCAAGGAGCGGGGAAGCCCCAGCATTTT,CASSQGAGKPQHF,NA,NA,TRBV4-2,TRBJ1-5
TGCGCCAGCAGCTTTGCTGGGGGAATTAATGAAAAACTGTTTTTT,CASSFAGGINEKLFF,NA,NA,TRBV5-1,TRBJ1-4
TGTGCCAGCGTACAGGGCCTCTCTGGAAACACCATATATTTT,CASVQGLSGNTIYF,NA,NA,TRBV2,TRBJ1-3
TGTGCCAGCAGGCAGACAGGGTTAGCCAAAAACATTCAGTACTTC,CASRQTGLAKNIQYF,NA,TRBD1,TRBV6-5,TRBJ2-4
TGCGCCAGCAGCCAAGATGCTGGCGGGGTGGGAACAGATACGCAGTATTTT,CASSQDAGGVGTDTQYF,few,NA,TRBV4-3,TRBJ2-3
TGTGCCTGGATCCACCCGGGACAGGCATTCTCTGGAAACACCATATATTTT,CAWIHPGQAFSGNTIYF,NA,TRBD1,TRBV30,TRBJ1-3
TGTGCCATTAGGACAGGGGGCTACGAGCAGTACTTC,CAIRTGGYEQYF,NA,TRBD1,TRBV10-3,TRBJ2-7
TGTGCCAGCAGCCGGGACAGGGCGAACACCGGGGAGCTGTTTTTT,CASSRDRANTGELFF,few,TRBD1,TRBV2,TRBJ2-2
TGTGCCAGCAGCCAAACGGACAGGATGTCAAATTCACCCCTCCACTTT,CASSQTDRMSNSPLHF,NA,TRBD1,TRBV3-1/TRBV3-2,TRBJ1-6
TGTGCCAGCAGCTTAAACCCCTCTAACTATGGCTACACCTTC,CASSLNPSNYGYTF,NA,NA,TRBV7-3,TRBJ1-2
TGTGCCAGCACCCGGAGCGGGGGGGCGAGAGAGACCCAGTACTTC,CASTRSGGARETQYF,NA,TRBD2,TRBV9,TRBJ2-5
TGTGCCAGCAGCCCCGCGACAGGGGCAGGGCCTTTCTCGAACTATGGCTACACCTTC,CASSPATGAGPFSNYGYTF,NA,TRBD1,TRBV7-6,TRBJ1-2
TGTGCCAGCAGTTACCCGCCGAGGGACAGTTGGGCTACCTACGAGCAGTACTTC,CASSYPPRDSWATYEQYF,NA,TRBD1,TRBV6-2/TRBV6-3,TRBJ2-7
TGTGCCAGCAGGGGACAGGACTCCTATAATTCACCCCTCCACTTT,CASRGQDSYNSPLHF,NA,TRBD1,TRBV6-5,TRBJ1-6
TGTGCCAGCAGTCTCGGGGGGGGGTATGAAAAACTGTTTTTT,CASSLGGGYEKLFF,NA,NA,TRBV25-1,TRBJ1-4